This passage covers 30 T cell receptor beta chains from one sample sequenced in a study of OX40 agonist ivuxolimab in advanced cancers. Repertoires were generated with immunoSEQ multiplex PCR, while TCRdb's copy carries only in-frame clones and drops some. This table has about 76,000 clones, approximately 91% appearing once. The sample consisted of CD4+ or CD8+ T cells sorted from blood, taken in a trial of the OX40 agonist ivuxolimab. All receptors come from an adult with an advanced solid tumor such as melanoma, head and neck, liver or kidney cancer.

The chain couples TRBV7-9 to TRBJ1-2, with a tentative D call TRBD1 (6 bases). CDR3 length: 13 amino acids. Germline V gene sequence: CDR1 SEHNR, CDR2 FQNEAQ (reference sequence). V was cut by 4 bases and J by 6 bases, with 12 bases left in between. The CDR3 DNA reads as TGTGCCAGCAGCTCGGGACATGGCGATGGCTACACCTTC. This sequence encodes CASSSGHGDGYTF.

This chain's CDR3 is CASSLSQYTEAFF. The CDR3 region has the DNA TGTGCCAGCAGTTTATCCCAGTACACTGAAGCTTTCTTT. The chain is built from TRBV28 and TRBJ1-1; D is ambiguous. This CDR3 is 13 amino acids long. The V and J ends lost 1 base and 3 bases respectively, with 6 bases between them. Germline V gives CDR1 MDHEN, CDR2 SYDVKM. Drawing the rest from reference TRBV28 and TRBJ1-1, the complete variable domain is DVKVTQSSRYLVKRTGEKVFLECVQDMDHENMFWYRQDPGLGLRLIYFSYDVKMKEKGDIPEGYSVSREKKERFSLILESASTNQTSMYLCASSLSQYTEAFFGQGTRLTVV.

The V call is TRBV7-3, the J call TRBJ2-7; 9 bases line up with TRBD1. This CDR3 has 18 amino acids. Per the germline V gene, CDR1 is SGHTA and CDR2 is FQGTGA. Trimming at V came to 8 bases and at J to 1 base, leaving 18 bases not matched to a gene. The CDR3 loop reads CASPRTGDLPQGSYEQYF. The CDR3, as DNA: TGTGCCAGCCCTCGGACAGGGGACCTACCCCAGGGATCCTACGAGCAGTACTTC.

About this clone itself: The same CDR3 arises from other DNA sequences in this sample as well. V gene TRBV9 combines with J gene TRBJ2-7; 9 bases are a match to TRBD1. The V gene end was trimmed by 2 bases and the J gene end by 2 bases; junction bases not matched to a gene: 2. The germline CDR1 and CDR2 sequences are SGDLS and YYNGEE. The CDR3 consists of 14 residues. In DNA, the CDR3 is TGTGCCAGCAGCGTCGGGACAGGGACCTACGAGCAGTACTTC. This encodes CASSVGTGTYEQYF.

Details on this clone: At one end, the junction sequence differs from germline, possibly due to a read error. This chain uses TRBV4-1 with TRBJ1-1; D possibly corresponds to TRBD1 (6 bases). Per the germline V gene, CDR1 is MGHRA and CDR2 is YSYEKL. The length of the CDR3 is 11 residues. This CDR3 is CASRGNTEAFF. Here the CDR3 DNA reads TGCGCTAGCAGGGGGAACACTGAAGCTTTCTTT.

The CDR3 DNA follows: TGTGCCAGCTCACCACAAAACAGGGGGCGAACTGAAGCTTTCTTT. This translates into CASSPQNRGRTEAFF. J is TRBJ1-1 and V is TRBV18; TRBD1 aligns across 9 bases. The germline CDR1 and CDR2 sequences are KGHSH and LQKENI. The CDR3 is 15 residues long. V trimming: 1 base; J trimming: 5 bases; junction bases outside the gene matches: 5.

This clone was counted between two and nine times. This chain's CDR3 is CASSDLTTNTEAFF. As DNA, the CDR3 is TGTGCCAGCAGTGATTTGACGACGAACACTGAAGCTTTCTTT. V usage is TRBV2 and J usage is TRBJ1-1; D ambiguous. Germline V CDR1 and CDR2: SNHLY, FYNNEI. This CDR3 spans 14 amino acids. V lost 3 bases and J 1 base, leaving 9 bases between the germline ends.

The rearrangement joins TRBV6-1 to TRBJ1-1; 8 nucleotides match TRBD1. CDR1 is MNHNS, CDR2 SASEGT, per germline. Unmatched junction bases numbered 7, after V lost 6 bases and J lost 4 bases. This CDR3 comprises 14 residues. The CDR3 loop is CASSEVDRGTEAFF. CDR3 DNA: TGTGCCAGCAGCGAGGTTGACAGGGGCACTGAAGCTTTCTTT.

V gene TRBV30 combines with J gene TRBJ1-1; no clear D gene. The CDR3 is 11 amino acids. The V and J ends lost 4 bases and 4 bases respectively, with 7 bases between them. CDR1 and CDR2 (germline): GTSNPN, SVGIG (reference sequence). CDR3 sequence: CAWMLGTEAFF. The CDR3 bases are TGTGCCTGGATGTTAGGCACTGAAGCTTTCTTT.

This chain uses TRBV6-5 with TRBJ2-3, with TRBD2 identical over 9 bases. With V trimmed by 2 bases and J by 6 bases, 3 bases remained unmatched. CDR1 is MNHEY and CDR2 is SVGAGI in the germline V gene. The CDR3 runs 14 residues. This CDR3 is CASSYRLAEDTQYF. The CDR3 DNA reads TGTGCCAGCAGTTACCGACTAGCGGAGGATACGCAGTATTTT.

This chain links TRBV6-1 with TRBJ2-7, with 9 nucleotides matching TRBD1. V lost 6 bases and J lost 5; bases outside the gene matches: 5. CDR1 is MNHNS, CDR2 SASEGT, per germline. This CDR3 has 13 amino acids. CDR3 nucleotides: TGTGCCAGCAGAGGACAGGGGAAGAACGAGCAGTACTTC. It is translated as CASRGQGKNEQYF.

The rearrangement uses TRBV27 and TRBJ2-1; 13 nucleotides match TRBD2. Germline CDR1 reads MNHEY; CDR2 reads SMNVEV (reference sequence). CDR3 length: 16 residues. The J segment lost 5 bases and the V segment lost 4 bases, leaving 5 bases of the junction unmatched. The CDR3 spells CASSSRGLAGHNEQFF. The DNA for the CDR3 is TGTGCCAGCAGTTCCAGGGGACTAGCGGGACACAATGAGCAGTTCTTC.

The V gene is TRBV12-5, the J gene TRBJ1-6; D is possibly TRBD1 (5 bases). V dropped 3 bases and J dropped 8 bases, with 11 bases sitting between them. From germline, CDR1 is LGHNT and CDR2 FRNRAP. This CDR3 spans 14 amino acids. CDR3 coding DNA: TGTGCTAGTGGTTTTAGGGACCAGGATTCACCCCTCCACTTT. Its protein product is CASGFRDQDSPLHF.

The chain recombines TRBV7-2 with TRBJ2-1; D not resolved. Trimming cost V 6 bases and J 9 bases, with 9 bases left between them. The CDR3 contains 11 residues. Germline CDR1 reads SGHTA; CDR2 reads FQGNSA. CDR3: CASRATVEQFF. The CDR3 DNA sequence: TGTGCCAGCAGAGCCACCGTTGAGCAGTTCTTC.

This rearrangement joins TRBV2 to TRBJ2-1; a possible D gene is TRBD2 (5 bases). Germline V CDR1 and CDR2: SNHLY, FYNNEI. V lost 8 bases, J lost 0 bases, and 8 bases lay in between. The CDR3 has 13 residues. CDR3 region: CASCSGSYNEQFF. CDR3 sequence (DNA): TGTGCCAGCTGCAGCGGCTCCTACAATGAGCAGTTCTTC.

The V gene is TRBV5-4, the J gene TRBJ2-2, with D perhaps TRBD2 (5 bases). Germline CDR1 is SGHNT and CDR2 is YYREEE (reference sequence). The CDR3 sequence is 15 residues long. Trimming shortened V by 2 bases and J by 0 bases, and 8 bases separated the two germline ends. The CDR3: CASSFDSANTGELFF. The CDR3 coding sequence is TGTGCCAGCAGCTTCGATAGCGCGAACACCGGGGAGCTGTTTTTT.

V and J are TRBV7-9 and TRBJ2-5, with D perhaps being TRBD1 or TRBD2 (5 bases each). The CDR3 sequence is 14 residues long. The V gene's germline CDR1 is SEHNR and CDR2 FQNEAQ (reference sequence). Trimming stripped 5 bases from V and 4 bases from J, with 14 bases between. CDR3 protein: CASSPEGLRETQYF. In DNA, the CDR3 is TGTGCCAGCAGCCCAGAGGGGTTGCGAGAGACCCAGTACTTC.

The CDR3 bases are TGTGCCAAGGGACTAGCGGGAGGGTACGATGAGCAGTTCTTC. Its protein is CAKGLAGGYDEQFF. The rearrangement links TRBV19 to TRBJ2-1; TRBD2 matches 16 bases. The V and J ends lost 10 bases and 8 bases, in that order; junction bases with no gene match: 5. Germline V gene data show CDR1 as LNHDA and CDR2 as SQIVND (reference sequence). This CDR3 is 14 amino acids long.

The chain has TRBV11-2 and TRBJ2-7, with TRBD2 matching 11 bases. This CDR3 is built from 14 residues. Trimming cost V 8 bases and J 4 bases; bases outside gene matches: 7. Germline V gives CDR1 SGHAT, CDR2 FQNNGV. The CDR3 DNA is TGTGCCAGCGGGCGTGGGACTAGCGGATACGAGCAGTACTTC. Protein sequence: CASGRGTSGYEQYF.

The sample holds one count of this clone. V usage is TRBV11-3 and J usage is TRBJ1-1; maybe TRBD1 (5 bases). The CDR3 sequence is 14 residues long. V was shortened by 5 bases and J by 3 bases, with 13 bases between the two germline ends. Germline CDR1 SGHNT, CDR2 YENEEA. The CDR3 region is CASSPDQGYTEAFF. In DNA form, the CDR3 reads TGTGCCAGCAGCCCCGATCAGGGTTACACTGAAGCTTTCTTT.

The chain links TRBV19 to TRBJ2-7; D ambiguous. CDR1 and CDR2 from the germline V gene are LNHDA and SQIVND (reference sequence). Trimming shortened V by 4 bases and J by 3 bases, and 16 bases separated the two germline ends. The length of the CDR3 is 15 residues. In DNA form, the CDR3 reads TGTGCCAGTAGTAATATCGGTGCTCCTGTCTACGAGCAGTACTTC. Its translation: CASSNIGAPVYEQYF.

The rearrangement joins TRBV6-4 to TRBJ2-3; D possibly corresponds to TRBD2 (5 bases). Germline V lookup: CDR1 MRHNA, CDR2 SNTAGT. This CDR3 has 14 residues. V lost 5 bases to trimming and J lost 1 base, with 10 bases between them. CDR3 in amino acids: CASSPTGGTDTQYF. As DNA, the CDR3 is TGTGCCAGCAGTCCGACCGGGGGCACAGATACGCAGTATTTT.

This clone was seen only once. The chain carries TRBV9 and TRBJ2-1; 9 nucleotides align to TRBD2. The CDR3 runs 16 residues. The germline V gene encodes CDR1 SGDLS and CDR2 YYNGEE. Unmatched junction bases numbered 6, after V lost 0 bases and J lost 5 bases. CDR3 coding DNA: TGTGCCAGCAGCGTAGCGGCTAGCGGGGTTCACAATGAGCAGTTCTTC. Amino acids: CASSVAASGVHNEQFF.

CDR3 protein: CASSVGGQWYEQYF. In DNA form, the CDR3 reads TGTGCCAGCAGCGTAGGGGGACAGTGGTACGAGCAGTACTTC. The rearrangement joins TRBV9 to TRBJ2-7; 7 bases map to TRBD1. This CDR3 has 14 residues. CDR1 is SGDLS and CDR2 is YYNGEE in the germline V gene. Losses at the gene ends were 0 bases for V and 4 bases for J; bases not matched to a gene: 4.

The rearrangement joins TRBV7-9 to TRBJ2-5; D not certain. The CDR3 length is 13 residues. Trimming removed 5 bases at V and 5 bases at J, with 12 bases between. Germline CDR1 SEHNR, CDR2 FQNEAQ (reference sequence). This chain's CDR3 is CASSRRQAETQYF. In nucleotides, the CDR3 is TGTGCCAGCAGCCGACGCCAGGCGGAGACCCAGTACTTC.

Here the CDR3 DNA reads TGTGCCAGCAGCTTTAGCTCCTACGAGCAGTACTTC. This codes for CASSFSSYEQYF. J is TRBJ2-7 and V is TRBV13; D not resolved. Germline assignment: CDR1 PRHDT and CDR2 FYEKMQ (reference sequence). V dropped 3 bases and J dropped 0 bases, with 3 bases sitting between them. The CDR3 runs 12 residues.

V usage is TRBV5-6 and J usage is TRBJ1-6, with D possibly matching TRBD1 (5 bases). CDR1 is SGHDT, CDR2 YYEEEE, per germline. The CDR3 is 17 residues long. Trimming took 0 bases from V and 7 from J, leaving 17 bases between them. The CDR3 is CASSLAPPGLGNSPLHF. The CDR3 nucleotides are TGTGCCAGCAGCTTGGCCCCACCGGGACTTGGGAATTCACCCCTCCACTTT.

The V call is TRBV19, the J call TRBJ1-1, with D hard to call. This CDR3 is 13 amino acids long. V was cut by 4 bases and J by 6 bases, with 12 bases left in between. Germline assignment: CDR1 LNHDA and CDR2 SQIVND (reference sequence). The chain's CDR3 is CASSTLREPEAFF. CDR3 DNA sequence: TGTGCCAGTAGTACACTTAGGGAACCTGAAGCTTTCTTT.

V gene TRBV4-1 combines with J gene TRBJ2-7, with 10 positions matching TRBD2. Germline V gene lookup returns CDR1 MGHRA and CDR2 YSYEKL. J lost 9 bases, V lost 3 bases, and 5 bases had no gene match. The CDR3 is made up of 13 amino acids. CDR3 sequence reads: CASSQLLAGRQYF. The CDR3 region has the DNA TGCGCCAGCAGCCAGCTACTAGCGGGAAGGCAGTACTTC.

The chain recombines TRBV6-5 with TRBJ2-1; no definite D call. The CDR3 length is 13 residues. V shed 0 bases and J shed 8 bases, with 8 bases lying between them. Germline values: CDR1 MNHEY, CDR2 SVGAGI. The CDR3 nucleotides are TGTGCCAGCAGTTACTCAGGACGGGATGAGCAGTTCTTC. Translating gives CASSYSGRDEQFF.